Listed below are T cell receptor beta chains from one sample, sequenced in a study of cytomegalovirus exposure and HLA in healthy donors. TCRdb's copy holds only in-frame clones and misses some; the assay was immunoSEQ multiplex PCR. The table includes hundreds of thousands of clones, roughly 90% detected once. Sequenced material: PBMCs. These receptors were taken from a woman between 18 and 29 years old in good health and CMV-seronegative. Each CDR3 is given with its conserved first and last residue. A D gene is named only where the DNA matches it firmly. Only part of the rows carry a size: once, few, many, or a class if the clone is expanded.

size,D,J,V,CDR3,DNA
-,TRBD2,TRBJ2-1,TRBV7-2,CASSLAFSGRDNEQFF,TGTGCCAGCAGCTTAGCGTTCAGCGGGAGGGACAATGAGCAGTTCTTC
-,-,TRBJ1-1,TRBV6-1,CASIQGGASTEAFF,TGTGCCAGCATCCAAGGGGGGGCGAGCACTGAAGCTTTCTTT
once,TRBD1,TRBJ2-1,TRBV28,CASSSGQGRQFF,TGTGCCAGCAGTTCCGGACAGGGGAGGCAGTTCTTC
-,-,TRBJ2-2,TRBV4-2,CASSQADHKRGELFF,TGTGCCAGCAGCCAAGCCGACCATAAGAGGGGGGAGCTGTTTTTT
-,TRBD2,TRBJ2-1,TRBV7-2,CASSLTGTKDEQFF,TGTGCCAGCAGCTTGACCGGGACTAAAGATGAGCAGTTCTTC
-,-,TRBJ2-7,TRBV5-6,CASVNKAASYEQYF,TGTGCCAGCGTCAATAAGGCGGCCTCCTACGAGCAGTACTTC
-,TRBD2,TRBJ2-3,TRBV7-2,CASVAGLSDTQYF,TGTGCCAGCGTAGCGGGGTTGAGCGATACGCAGTATTTT
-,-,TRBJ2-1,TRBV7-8,CASTITSPPTSYNEQFF,TGTGCCAGCACCATAACTAGTCCCCCCACCTCCTACAATGAGCAGTTCTTC
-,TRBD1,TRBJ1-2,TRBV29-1,CSVKTGYGYTF,TGCAGCGTAAAGACAGGGTATGGCTACACCTTC
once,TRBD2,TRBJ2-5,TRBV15,CATSRVLAGGQETQYF,TGTGCCACCAGCAGAGTTCTAGCGGGAGGACAAGAGACCCAGTACTTC
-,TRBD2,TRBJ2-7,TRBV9,CASSVRAGGPSYEQYF,TGTGCCAGCAGCGTAAGGGCGGGAGGTCCTTCCTACGAGCAGTACTTC
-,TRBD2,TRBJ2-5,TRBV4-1,CASSQGTSGRSWETQYF,TGCGCCAGCAGCCAAGGGACTAGCGGGAGGTCGTGGGAGACCCAGTACTTC
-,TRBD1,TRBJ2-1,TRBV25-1,CAIWTGKNEQFF,TGTGCCATATGGACAGGGAAGAATGAGCAGTTCTTC
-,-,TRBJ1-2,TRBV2,CASSDVFNRNYGYTF,TGTGCCAGCAGTGACGTTTTTAACAGAAACTATGGCTACACCTTC
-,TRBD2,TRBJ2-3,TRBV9,CASSVAGLAGGDTQYF,TGTGCCAGCAGCGTAGCCGGACTAGCGGGAGGAGATACGCAGTATTTT
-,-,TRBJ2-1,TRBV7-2,CASSSRTQANSYNEQFF,TGTGCCAGCAGCTCGCGGACTCAAGCAAACTCCTACAATGAGCAGTTCTTC
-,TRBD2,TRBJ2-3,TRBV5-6,CASSSPTGLAGFDTQYF,TGTGCCAGCAGCTCCCCCACGGGGCTAGCGGGTTTCGATACGCAGTATTTT
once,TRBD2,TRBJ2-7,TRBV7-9,CASSPTVGLAGALYEQYF,TGTGCCAGCAGCCCGACTGTGGGGCTAGCGGGTGCCCTCTACGAGCAGTACTTC
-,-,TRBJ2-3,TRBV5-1,CASSLVQGGTDTQYF,TGCGCCAGCAGCTTGGTACAGGGGGGGACAGATACGCAGTATTTT
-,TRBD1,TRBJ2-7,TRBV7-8,CASSLAGQRGYEQYF,TGTGCCAGCAGCTTAGCGGGACAGAGAGGCTACGAGCAGTACTTC
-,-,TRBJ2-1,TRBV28,CASSSGGSAYNEQFF,TGTGCCAGCTCCTCCGGGGGAAGCGCCTACAATGAGCAGTTCTTC
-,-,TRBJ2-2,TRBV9,CASSVEPEQGNTGELFF,TGTGCCAGCAGCGTAGAGCCGGAGCAAGGGAACACCGGGGAGCTGTTTTTT
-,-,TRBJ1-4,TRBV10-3,CAISDSGLLFF,TGTGCCATCAGTGACTCAGGCCTACTGTTTTTT
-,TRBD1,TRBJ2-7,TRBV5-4,CASSPWDRPREQYF,TGTGCCAGCAGCCCGTGGGACAGGCCCCGCGAGCAGTACTTC
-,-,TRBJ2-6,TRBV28,CASSRGSSGANVLTF,TGTGCCAGCAGTCGTGGGAGCTCTGGGGCCAACGTCCTGACTTTC
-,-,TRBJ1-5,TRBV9,CASSVGSQGDQPQHF,TGTGCCAGCAGCGTAGGATCACAGGGCGATCAGCCCCAGCATTTT
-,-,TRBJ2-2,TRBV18,CASSPFREANTGELFF,TGTGCCAGCTCACCTTTCCGGGAAGCGAACACCGGGGAGCTGTTTTTT
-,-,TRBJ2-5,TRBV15,CATSSVLQETQYF,TGTGCCACCAGCAGTGTCCTTCAAGAGACCCAGTACTTC
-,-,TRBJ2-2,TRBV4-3,CASSQDWHREVTGELFF,TGCGCCAGCAGCCAAGATTGGCATAGAGAGGTTACCGGGGAGCTGTTTTTT
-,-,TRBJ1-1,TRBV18,CASQTGRDTEAFF,TGTGCCAGCCAAACAGGCAGGGACACTGAAGCTTTCTTT
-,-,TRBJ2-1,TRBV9,CASSGGPKTNEQFF,TGTGCCAGCAGCGGGGGGCCCAAAACCAATGAGCAGTTCTTC
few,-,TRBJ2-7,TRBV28,CASYSASSYEQYF,TGTGCCAGTTACTCCGCTAGCTCCTACGAGCAGTACTTC
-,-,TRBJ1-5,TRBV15,CATSRDTIFSGNQPQHF,TGTGCCACCAGCAGAGATACGATCTTCTCGGGCAATCAGCCCCAGCATTTT
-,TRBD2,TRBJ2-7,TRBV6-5,CASSSTSGSYEQYF,TGTGCCAGCAGTTCTACTAGCGGGAGCTACGAGCAGTACTTC
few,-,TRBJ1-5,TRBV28,CASRPSRGHSNQPQHF,TGTGCCAGCAGGCCGAGCAGGGGCCATAGCAATCAGCCCCAGCATTTT
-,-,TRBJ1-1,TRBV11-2,CASSLGGPTEAFF,TGTGCCAGCAGCTTAGGTGGGCCCACTGAAGCTTTCTTT
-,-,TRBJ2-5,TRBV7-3,CASSLGGGGETQYF,TGTGCCAGCAGCCTTGGGGGAGGAGGAGAGACCCAGTACTTC
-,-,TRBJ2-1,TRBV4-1,CASSSLGTLYNEQFF,TGCGCCAGCAGCTCACTGGGGACACTGTACAATGAGCAGTTCTTC
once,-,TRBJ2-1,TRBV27,CASSSLIGELNNEQFF,TGTGCCAGCAGTTCCCTAATCGGGGAGCTAAACAATGAGCAGTTCTTC
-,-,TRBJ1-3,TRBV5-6,CASNKGPQGPGNTIYF,TGTGCCAGCAACAAGGGACCCCAGGGGCCTGGAAACACCATATATTTT
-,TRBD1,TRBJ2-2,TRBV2,CASSVWDSLMNTGELFF,TGTGCCAGCAGTGTTTGGGACAGCCTGATGAACACCGGGGAGCTGTTTTTT
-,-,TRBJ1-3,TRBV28,CASSGRQAHSGNTIYF,TGTGCCAGCAGTGGTCGACAGGCCCACTCTGGAAACACCATATATTTT
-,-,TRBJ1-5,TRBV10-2,CASMGTAGRNQPQHF,TGCGCCAGCATGGGAACGGCAGGGCGGAATCAGCCCCAGCATTTT
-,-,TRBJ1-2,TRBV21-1,CASSKRRTRSGEEGYTF,TGTGCCAGCAGCAAAAGGCGGACAAGGAGCGGGGAGGAAGGCTACACCTTC
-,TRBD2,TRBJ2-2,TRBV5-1,CASSLGLVTNTGELFF,TGCGCCAGCAGCCTGGGACTAGTCACGAACACCGGGGAGCTGTTTTTT
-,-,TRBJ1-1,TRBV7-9,CASSPQQGWNTEAFF,TGTGCCAGCAGCCCTCAACAGGGCTGGAACACTGAAGCTTTCTTT
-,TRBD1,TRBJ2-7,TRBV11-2,CASSSVGTGDSKTPYEQYF,TGTGCCAGCAGCTCAGTAGGGACAGGGGATTCCAAGACCCCCTACGAGCAGTACTTC
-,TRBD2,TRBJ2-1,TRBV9,CASSARPGLAFEQFF,TGTGCCAGCAGCGCCCGCCCGGGACTAGCGTTTGAGCAGTTCTTC
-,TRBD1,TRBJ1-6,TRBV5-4,CASSLPGQGGSPLHF,TGTGCCAGCAGCTTGCCGGGACAGGGGGGTTCACCCCTCCACTTT
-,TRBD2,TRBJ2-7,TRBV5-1,CASRFGDSLAGDYEQYF,TGCGCCAGCAGATTTGGGGATTCACTAGCGGGAGACTACGAGCAGTACTTC
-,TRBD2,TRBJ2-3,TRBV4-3,CASSQEYLREGTDTQYF,TGCGCCAGCAGCCAAGAGTATCTACGGGAGGGCACAGATACGCAGTATTTT
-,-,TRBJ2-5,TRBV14,CASSPGLGPQETQYF,TGTGCCAGCAGCCCGGGTCTGGGGCCCCAAGAGACCCAGTACTTC
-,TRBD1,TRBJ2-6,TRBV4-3,CASSQDTGVGANVLTF,TGCGCCAGCAGCCAAGATACAGGGGTCGGGGCCAACGTCCTGACTTTC
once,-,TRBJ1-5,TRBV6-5,CASSYSAFQPQHF,TGTGCCAGCAGTTACTCGGCATTTCAGCCCCAGCATTTT